This TCR beta chain appears in the sequencing data of a study of T cell responses to AZD1222 COVID-19 vaccine. Study-level points and caveats: Spike-specific TCR repertoires showed rising breadth and depth after two AZD1222 doses. Seropositive at baseline were only a handful of AZD1222 recipients. The reported proportion of spike-specific TCRs targeting unmutated variant regions was nearly half.

Germline V gene sequence: CDR1 SEHNR, CDR2 FQNEAQ (reference sequence). With 5 bases removed from V and 3 bases from J, the gap between germline ends came to 11 bases. The CDR3 loop spans 14 amino acids. As concerns this clone: Its antigen is not known.

Generated by immunoSEQ multiplex PCR, the TCRdb table keeps only in-frame clones and is missing some. Seen here are 90,000 to 120,000 clones, 90% to 95% observed once, and the top ten hold around 2%. The chain couples TRBV7-9 to TRBJ1-5, with a possible D match to TRBD1 (5 bases). This sequence originates from an adult in good health. The sample in question was peripheral blood, obtained on day 0 of AZD1222 vaccination. CDR3 bases: TGTGCCAGCAGCCGGGACGGTACCAATCAGCCCCAGCATTTT. Translation gives CASSRDGTNQPQHF.